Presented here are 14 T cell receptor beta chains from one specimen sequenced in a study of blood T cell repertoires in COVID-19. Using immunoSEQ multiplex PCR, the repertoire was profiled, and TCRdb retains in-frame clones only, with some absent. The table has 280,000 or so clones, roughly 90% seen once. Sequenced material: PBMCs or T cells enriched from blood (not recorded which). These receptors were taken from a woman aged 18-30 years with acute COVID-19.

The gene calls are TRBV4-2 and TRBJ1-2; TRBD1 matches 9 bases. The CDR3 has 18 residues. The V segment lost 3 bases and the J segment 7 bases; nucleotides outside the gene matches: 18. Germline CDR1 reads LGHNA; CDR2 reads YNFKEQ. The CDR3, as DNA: TGTGCCAGCAGCCAGGCCGGGACAGGGCAATTCTTGAGTGGTGGCTACACCTTC. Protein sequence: CASSQAGTGQFLSGGYTF.

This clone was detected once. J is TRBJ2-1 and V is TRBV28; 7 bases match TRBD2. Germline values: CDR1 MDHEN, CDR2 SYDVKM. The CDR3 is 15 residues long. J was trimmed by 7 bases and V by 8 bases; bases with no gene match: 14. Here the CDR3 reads CASGLTSSGRNEQFF. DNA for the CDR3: TGTGCCAGCGGATTGACTAGCTCAGGAAGGAATGAGCAGTTCTTC. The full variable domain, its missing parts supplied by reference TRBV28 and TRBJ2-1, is DVKVTQSSRYLVKRTGEKVFLECVQDMDHENMFWYRQDPGLGLRLIYFSYDVKMKEKGDIPEGYSVSREKKERFSLILESASTNQTSMYLCASGLTSSGRNEQFFGPGTRLTVL.

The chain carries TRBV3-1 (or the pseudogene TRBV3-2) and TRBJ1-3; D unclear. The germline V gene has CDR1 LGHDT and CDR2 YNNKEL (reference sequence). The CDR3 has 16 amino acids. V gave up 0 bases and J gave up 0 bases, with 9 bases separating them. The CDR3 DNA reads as TGTGCCAGCAGCCAAGACTCCAGAGGCTCTGGAAACACCATATATTTT. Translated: CASSQDSRGSGNTIYF.

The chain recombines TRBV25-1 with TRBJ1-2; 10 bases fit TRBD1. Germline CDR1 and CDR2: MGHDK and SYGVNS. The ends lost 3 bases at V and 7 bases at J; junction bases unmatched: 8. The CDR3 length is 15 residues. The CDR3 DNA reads TGTGCCAGCAGTGACGGGGGACAGGGGTTTGGTGGCTACACCTTC. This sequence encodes CASSDGGQGFGGYTF.

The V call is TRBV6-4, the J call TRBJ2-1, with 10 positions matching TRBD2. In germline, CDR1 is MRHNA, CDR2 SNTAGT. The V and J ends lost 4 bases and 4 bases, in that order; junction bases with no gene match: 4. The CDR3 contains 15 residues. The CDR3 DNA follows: TGTGCCAGCAGTGCTAGCGGGAGCAGTTACAATGAGCAGTTCTTC. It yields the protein CASSASGSSYNEQFF.

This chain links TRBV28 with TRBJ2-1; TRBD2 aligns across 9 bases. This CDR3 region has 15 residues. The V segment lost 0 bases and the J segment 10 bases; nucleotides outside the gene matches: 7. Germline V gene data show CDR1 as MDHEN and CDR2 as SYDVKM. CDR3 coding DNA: TGTGCCAGCAGTTTATGGCGGGAGGGCCTCGGGGAGCAGTTCTTC. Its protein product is CASSLWREGLGEQFF.

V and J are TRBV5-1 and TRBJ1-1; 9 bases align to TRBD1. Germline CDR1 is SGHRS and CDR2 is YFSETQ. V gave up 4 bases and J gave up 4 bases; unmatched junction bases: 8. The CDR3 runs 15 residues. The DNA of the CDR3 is TGCGCCAGCAGCCGCCTACAGGGGGCCTCCACTGAAGCTTTCTTT. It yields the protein CASSRLQGASTEAFF. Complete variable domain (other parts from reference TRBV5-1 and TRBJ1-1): KAGVTQTPRYLIKTRGQQVTLSCSPISGHRSVSWYQQTPGQGLQFLFEYFSETQRNKGNFPGRFSGRQFSNSRSEMNVSTLELGDSALYLCASSRLQGASTEAFFGQGTRLTVV.

CDR3 bases: TGCGCCAGCAGCTTGAGGGGCTCCTATAATTCACCCCTCCACTTT. This gives the protein CASSLRGSYNSPLHF. The chain is built from TRBV5-1 and TRBJ1-6, with D possibly matching TRBD1 (5 bases). This CDR3 contains 15 residues. Trimming removed 1 base at V and 0 bases at J, with 5 bases between. Germline CDR1 and CDR2: SGHRS and YFSETQ.

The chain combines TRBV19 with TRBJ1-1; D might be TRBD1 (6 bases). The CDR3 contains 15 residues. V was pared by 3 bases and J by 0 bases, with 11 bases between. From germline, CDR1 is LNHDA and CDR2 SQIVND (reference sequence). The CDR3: CASSMLRQVNTEAFF. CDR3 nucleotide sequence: TGTGCCAGTAGTATGCTTAGACAGGTGAACACTGAAGCTTTCTTT.

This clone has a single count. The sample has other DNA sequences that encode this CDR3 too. CDR3 DNA: TGCAGCGTGGGAGGGGGGTCCTACAATGAGCAGTTCTTC. Translating it yields CSVGGGSYNEQFF. The rearrangement links TRBV29-1 to TRBJ2-1; weak D call: TRBD2 (7 bases). Between the trimmed V and J ends, which lost 6 bases and 1 base, there was a span of 10 bases. The CDR3 has 13 residues. CDR1 is SQVTM and CDR2 is ANQGSEA in the germline V gene.

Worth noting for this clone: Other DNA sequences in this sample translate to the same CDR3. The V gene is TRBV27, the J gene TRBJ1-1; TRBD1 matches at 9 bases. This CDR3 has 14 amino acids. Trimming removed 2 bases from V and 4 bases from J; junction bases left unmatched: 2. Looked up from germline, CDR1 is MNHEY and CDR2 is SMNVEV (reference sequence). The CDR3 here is CASSLGQGTTEAFF. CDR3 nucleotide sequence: TGTGCCAGCAGTTTAGGACAGGGGACCACTGAAGCTTTCTTT.

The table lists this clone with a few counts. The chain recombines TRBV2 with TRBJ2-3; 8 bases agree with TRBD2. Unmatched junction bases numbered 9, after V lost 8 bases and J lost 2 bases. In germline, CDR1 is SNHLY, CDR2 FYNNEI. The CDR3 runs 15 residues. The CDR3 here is CASALTSDHTDTQYF. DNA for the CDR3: TGTGCCAGCGCCTTGACTAGCGACCACACAGATACGCAGTATTTT.

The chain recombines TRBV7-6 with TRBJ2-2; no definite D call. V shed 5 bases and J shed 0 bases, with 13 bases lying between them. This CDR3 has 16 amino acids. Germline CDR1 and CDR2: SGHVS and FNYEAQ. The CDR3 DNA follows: TGTGCCAGCAGCCTATTGCCTAAGACGAACACCGGGGAGCTGTTTTTT. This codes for CASSLLPKTNTGELFF.

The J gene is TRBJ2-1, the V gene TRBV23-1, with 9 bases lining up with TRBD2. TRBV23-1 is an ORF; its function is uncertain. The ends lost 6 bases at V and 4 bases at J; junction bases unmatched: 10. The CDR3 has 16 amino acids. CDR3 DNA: TGCGCCAGCAGACCTACAGCGGGAGGATCGTACAATGAGCAGTTCTTC. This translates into CASRPTAGGSYNEQFF.